The rows below give T cell receptor beta chains drawn from one sample of a study of blood T cells in healthy people across ages. Each CDR3 protein gets one entry after TCRdb re-called the 5' RACE reads with MiXCR. The repertoire consists of about 1.6 million distinct CDR3 sequences, with roughly a third occurring once and the leading ten covering around 11%. The specimen was blood. The source is a woman aged 25 to 45 in good health. CDR3s include the opening cysteine and the closing phenylalanine or tryptophan. D genes are given only for firm matches. Clone size, where shown, is once, few, many, or a class for clones that have expanded.

V,D,size,J,DNA,CDR3
TRBV10-3,NA,NA,TRBJ2-7,TGTGCCATCAGTGACGGGACCTACGAGCAGTACTTC,CAISDGTYEQYF
TRBV5-6,NA,once,TRBJ1-1,TGTGCCAGCAGCGGGGGGGGGTTCACTGAAGCTTTCTTT,CASSGGGFTEAFF
TRBV20-1,NA,few,TRBJ1-2,TGCAGTGCTACAACAGTCTATGGCTACACCTTC,CSATTVYGYTF
TRBV20-1,NA,NA,TRBJ2-7,TGCAGTGCTAGAGATCCGAGGTCGGATACCTACGAGCAGTACTTC,CSARDPRSDTYEQYF
TRBV24-1,NA,NA,TRBJ2-2,TGTGCCACCCAGAACAGGGGAGGCACCGGGGAGCTGTTTTTT,CATQNRGGTGELFF
TRBV27,NA,NA,TRBJ1-1,TGTGCCAGTATGGCTAGTGAGGGCACTGAAGCTTTCTTT,CASMASEGTEAFF
TRBV7-8,TRBD1,NA,TRBJ2-1,TGTGCCAGCAGCTCCGGACAGGGGCAAACAATCCGTCTCAATGAACAGTTCTTC,CASSSGQGQTIRLNEQFF
TRBV7-3,NA,NA,TRBJ2-7,TGTGCCAGCAGCCTTAGACAGGCCGTCTCACCTTACGAGCAGTACTTC,CASSLRQAVSPYEQYF
TRBV9,NA,NA,TRBJ2-1,TGTGCCAGCAGCGTAAGGGTGTCAGGGAACAATGAGCAGTTCTTC,CASSVRVSGNNEQFF
TRBV27,NA,NA,TRBJ1-2,TGTGCCAGCGGGCGGCCAGGGTACTACGGCTACACCTTC,CASGRPGYYGYTF
TRBV20-1,NA,few,TRBJ2-3,TGCAGTGCTCCAAGACAGGCGCAAGATACGCAGTATTTT,CSAPRQAQDTQYF
TRBV7-9,NA,few,TRBJ1-6,TGTGCCAGCAGCTTAAAGACGGAGAAGCTTAATTCACCCCTCCACTTT,CASSLKTEKLNSPLHF
TRBV6-2/TRBV6-3,NA,NA,TRBJ2-7,TGTGCCAGCGCCCCGGACTTGGCGACCTACGAGCAGTACTTC,CASAPDLATYEQYF
TRBV28,TRBD1,few,TRBJ2-3,TGTGCCAGCAGCCACCCCTTTCCCGGGACAGGGGGTTTTGGCTACAGCACAGATACGCAGTATTTT,CASSHPFPGTGGFGYSTDTQYF
TRBV5-8,TRBD2,NA,TRBJ2-1,TGTGCCAGCAGTCCCGAGCGGGATCACAATGAGCAGTTCTTC,CASSPERDHNEQFF
TRBV7-9,NA,NA,TRBJ2-5,TGTGCCAGCAATCGGCAGGGAGGTGCCGAGACCCAGTACTTC,CASNRQGGAETQYF
TRBV28,NA,NA,TRBJ1-1,TGTGCCAGCAGTGGGGTAGTCGACATGAACACTGAAGCTTTCTTT,CASSGVVDMNTEAFF
TRBV20-1,NA,NA,TRBJ2-6,TGCAGTGCTAGGATCGAGGGAATTGGGGCCAACGTCCTGACTTTC,CSARIEGIGANVLTF
TRBV5-8,NA,NA,TRBJ1-5,TGTGCCAGCAGCTTGGAGCCGGGCGGCCCGAATCAGCCCCAGCATTTT,CASSLEPGGPNQPQHF
TRBV3-1,NA,NA,TRBJ2-3,TGTGCCAGCAGCCAAGATTGGGGCCGCGGGGATACGCAGTATTTT,CASSQDWGRGDTQYF
TRBV9,NA,many,TRBJ2-3,TGTGCCAGCAGCGTACACGCGGTTCTGGGCACAGATACGCAGTATTTT,CASSVHAVLGTDTQYF
TRBV11-2,TRBD2,NA,TRBJ2-7,TGTGCCAGCAGCTCTAGACTAGCGGGAGTTCCCTACGAGCAGTACTTC,CASSSRLAGVPYEQYF
TRBV25-1,NA,once,TRBJ1-1,TGTGCCAGCACCCCCGGACTTTACACTGAAGCTTTCTTT,CASTPGLYTEAFF
TRBV9,NA,NA,TRBJ2-1,TGTGCCAGCAGCTCCGCGGCCTCTTTCTCTAGCGACAATGAGCAGTTCTTC,CASSSAASFSSDNEQFF
TRBV4-2,NA,NA,TRBJ2-1,TGTGCCAGCAGCCAAGAGGGGAGTGGCCGGGGGGAGCAGTTCTTC,CASSQEGSGRGEQFF
TRBV15,NA,NA,TRBJ2-7,TGTGCCACCAGCATCGCCGGGCAGGCCTACGAGCAGTACTTC,CATSIAGQAYEQYF
TRBV5-1,NA,few,TRBJ2-3,TGCGCCAGCAGCGCGGGACGTAAGAGAACAGATACGCAGTATTTT,CASSAGRKRTDTQYF
TRBV7-9,NA,few,TRBJ2-7,TGTGCCAGCAGCTTAGCCGGGACACTCTCCTACGAGCAGTACTTC,CASSLAGTLSYEQYF
TRBV29-1,TRBD1,NA,TRBJ1-1,TGCAGCGTTGTGAGGGACAGGGGCGGAGGAGCTTTCTTT,CSVVRDRGGGAFF
TRBV28,NA,NA,TRBJ2-1,TGTGCCAGCAGTCCCTCCACGGGGAAGAATGAGCAGTTCTTC,CASSPSTGKNEQFF
TRBV4-1,NA,few,TRBJ2-7,TGCGCCAGCAGCCAAAGCGAGGGAGCCTACGAGCAGTACTTC,CASSQSEGAYEQYF
TRBV5-1,TRBD1,NA,TRBJ1-2,TGCGCCAGCAGCTTGGGACAGGGGGCCAGCTACACCTTC,CASSLGQGASYTF
TRBV25-1,NA,NA,TRBJ1-1,TGTGCCAGCAGTTTTTATCTCACGGACACTGAAGCTTTCTTT,CASSFYLTDTEAFF
TRBV3-1,NA,few,TRBJ2-1,TGTGCCAGCAGCCAAGAGAGGGACTTCTACAATGAGCAGTTCTTC,CASSQERDFYNEQFF
TRBV10-3,NA,NA,TRBJ2-1,TGTGCCACCGGAGAGGTCCAGGAGAGATACAATGAGCAGTTCTTC,CATGEVQERYNEQFF
TRBV3-1,NA,NA,TRBJ2-5,TGTGCCAGCAGCCCGGGGGACACCGGGAACCAAGAGACCCAGTACTTC,CASSPGDTGNQETQYF
TRBV15,NA,few,TRBJ1-5,TGTGCCACCAGCAGAGATCAGAGGGATCAGCCCCAGCATTTT,CATSRDQRDQPQHF
TRBV7-9,NA,few,TRBJ1-1,TGTGCCAGCAGCCCTGATATACAGGGTAGGGGCACTGAAGCTTTCTTT,CASSPDIQGRGTEAFF
TRBV5-1,NA,NA,TRBJ1-1,TGCGCCGGCAGCTACCGGGACTTGAACACTGAAGCTTTCTTT,CAGSYRDLNTEAFF
TRBV10-3,NA,NA,TRBJ2-5,TGTGCCATCAGGGAGGGGGGGGAAGAGACCCAGTACTTC,CAIREGGEETQYF
TRBV10-3,NA,NA,TRBJ2-3,TGTGCCATCAGTGTGCTAGCTGGCGGCACAGATACGCAGTATTTT,CAISVLAGGTDTQYF
TRBV7-3,NA,NA,TRBJ2-1,TGTGCCACCCCAACAACAGCGGCCAAACCCTACAATGAGCAGTTCTTC,CATPTTAAKPYNEQFF
TRBV27,NA,few,TRBJ1-4,TGTGCCAGCAGTTTACTGGGGGCAGAGGAAAAACTGTTTTTT,CASSLLGAEEKLFF
TRBV14,TRBD2,NA,TRBJ2-3,TGTGCCAGCAGCAAGTTAGCGGGAGGGCCCACAGATACGCAGTATTTT,CASSKLAGGPTDTQYF
TRBV4-2,NA,few,TRBJ1-5,TGTGCCAGCAGCCACGGGAGAAATAGCAATCAGCCCCAGCATTTT,CASSHGRNSNQPQHF
TRBV7-3,NA,NA,TRBJ2-1,TGTGCCAGCAGCTTCGCAGGGCGCGTCTACAATGAGCAGTTCTTC,CASSFAGRVYNEQFF
TRBV5-1,TRBD1,NA,TRBJ2-7,TGCGCCAGCACAACGGGGGGACAGGGGTCCCACGAGCAGTACTTC,CASTTGGQGSHEQYF
TRBV20-1,TRBD2,few,TRBJ2-3,TGCAGTGCTAAACGGCCGGGACTAGCGGGGGGGCCTACGCAGTATTTT,CSAKRPGLAGGPTQYF
TRBV12-3/TRBV12-4,NA,few,TRBJ1-6,TGTGCCAGCAGTTTGACGGGGGATGGATCACCCCTCCACTTT,CASSLTGDGSPLHF
TRBV20-1,NA,NA,TRBJ2-2,TGCAGTGCTAGGATCCGGGGAAGCACCGGGGAGCTGTTTTTT,CSARIRGSTGELFF
TRBV6-1,NA,NA,TRBJ2-5,TGTGCCAGCAGACCCACGACAGAAGAGACCCAGTACTTC,CASRPTTEETQYF
TRBV5-1,TRBD2,NA,TRBJ2-7,TGCGCCAGGAGCCTGCGGGGGGAAACCTACGAGCAGTACTTC,CARSLRGETYEQYF
TRBV5-1,TRBD2,few,TRBJ2-1,TGCGCCAGTTCTAATGCGACTAGCGGGGGACCCTACAATGAGCAGTTCTTC,CASSNATSGGPYNEQFF
TRBV6-1,NA,few,TRBJ1-1,TGTGCCAGCAGTCCACCCGGGACCAGTAGTAGCACTGAAGCTTTCTTT,CASSPPGTSSSTEAFF
TRBV10-3,TRBD2,NA,TRBJ2-3,TGTGCCATCAGAACTAGCGGAGTCACAGATACGCAGTATTTT,CAIRTSGVTDTQYF